The entry below gives a single TCR beta chain sequence along with its context. No antigen is known for it. The data derive from a study of a mutant IDH1 vaccine in newly diagnosed glioma. The CDR3 runs to 14 residues. CDR1 and CDR2 from the germline V gene are SGHNT and YYREEE (reference sequence). The V segment lost 4 bases and the J segment 6 bases; nucleotides outside the gene matches: 8. Profiling relied on immunoSEQ multiplex PCR, and the TCRdb table lists in-frame clones only, not all of them. The table has 55,000 to 70,000 clones, approximately 91% seen once. The time point was: week 11, during vaccination. Every vaccination contained 300 ug of the mutant IDH1 20-mer peptide and was paired with topical imiquimod. The donors' diagnosis was new WHO grade 3 or 4 astrocytoma that was IDH1-mutant and ATRX-lost.

The material sequenced was PBMCs, taken from a glioma patient whose treatment included an IDH1 peptide vaccine. The receptor's source is a man in his forties with glioma. V usage is TRBV5-4 and J usage is TRBJ2-7, with 9 bases identical to TRBD1. The CDR3 spells CASSRTGTGREQYF. DNA of the CDR3: TGTGCCAGCAGCCGAACCGGGACAGGGCGCGAGCAGTACTTC.